This TCR beta chain was identified during a study of CXCR3-negative and CXCR3-positive naive CD8 T cells. About the research overall: There were 140 million or so TRB reads altogether, and each library had about 1.5 +/- 0.3 million of them.

5' RACE that incorporated UMI labels was used to prepare the TRB cDNA libraries. TCRdb reprocessed the 5' RACE reads and keeps a single row for each CDR3 protein, giving no DNA. The sample includes over 95,000 distinct CDR3 sequences. Findings of the study overall: Naive cells positive for CXCR3 carried more hydrophobic TRB CDR3s than CXCR3-negative ones.

CDR3 length: 15 residues. A note on this clonotype: The antigen is not known.

The sequence was collected from a human donor in good health. Some clones in this sample may be carry-over from other donors' samples. The specimen was naive CXCR3+ CD8+ T cells from blood. The sample's subset: CD45RO-CCR7+CD27+CD95- naive CD8+ T cells expressing CXCR3 (TNR3+). This chain uses TRBV12-3 or TRBV12-4 with TRBJ2-3; there is no DNA to check the TCRdb D call of TRBD2. The CDR3 region is CASRLQLAGLDTQYF.